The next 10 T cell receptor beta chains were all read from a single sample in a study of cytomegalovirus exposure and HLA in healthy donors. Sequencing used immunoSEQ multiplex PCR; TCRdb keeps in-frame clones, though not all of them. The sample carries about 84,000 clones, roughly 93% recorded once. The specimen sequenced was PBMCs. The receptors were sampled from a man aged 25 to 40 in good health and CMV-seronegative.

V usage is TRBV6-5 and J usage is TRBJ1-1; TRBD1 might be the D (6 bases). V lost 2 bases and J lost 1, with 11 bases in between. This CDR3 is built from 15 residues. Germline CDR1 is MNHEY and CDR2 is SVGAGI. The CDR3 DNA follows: TGTGCCAGCAGTTACCTCAGGGGCGGGAACACTGAAGCTTTCTTT. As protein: CASSYLRGGNTEAFF.

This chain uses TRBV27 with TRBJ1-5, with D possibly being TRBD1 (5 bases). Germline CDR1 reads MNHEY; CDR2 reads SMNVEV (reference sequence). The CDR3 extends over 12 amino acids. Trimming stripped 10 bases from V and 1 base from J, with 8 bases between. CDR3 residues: CAIGQSNQPQHF. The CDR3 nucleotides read TGTGCCATTGGACAAAGCAATCAGCCCCAGCATTTT.

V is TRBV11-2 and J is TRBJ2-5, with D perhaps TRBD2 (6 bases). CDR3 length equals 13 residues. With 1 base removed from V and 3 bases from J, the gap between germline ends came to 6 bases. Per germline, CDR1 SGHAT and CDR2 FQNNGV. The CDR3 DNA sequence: TGTGCCAGCAGCTTAGCTAGCGAAGAGACCCAGTACTTC. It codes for CASSLASEETQYF.

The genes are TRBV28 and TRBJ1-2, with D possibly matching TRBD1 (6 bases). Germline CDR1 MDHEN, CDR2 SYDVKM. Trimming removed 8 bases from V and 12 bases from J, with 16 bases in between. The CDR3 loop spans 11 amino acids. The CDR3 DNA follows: TGTGCCAGCTTTGAGGGGGGGTCCCACACCTTC. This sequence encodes CASFEGGSHTF.

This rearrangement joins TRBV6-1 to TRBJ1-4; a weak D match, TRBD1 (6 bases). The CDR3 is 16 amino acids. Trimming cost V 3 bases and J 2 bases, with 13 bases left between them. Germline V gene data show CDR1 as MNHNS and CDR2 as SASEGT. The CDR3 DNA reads TGTGCCAGCAGTGATATACCGGGACATACTAATGAAAAACTGTTTTTT. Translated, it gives CASSDIPGHTNEKLFF.

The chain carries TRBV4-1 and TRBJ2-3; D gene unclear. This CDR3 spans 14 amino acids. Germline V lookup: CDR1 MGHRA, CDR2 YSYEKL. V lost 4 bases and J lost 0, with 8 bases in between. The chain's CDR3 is CASSPLSSTDTQYF. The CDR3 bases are TGCGCCAGCAGCCCCCTCTCTAGCACAGATACGCAGTATTTT.

CDR3 residues: CASSDDSFDQPQHF. The CDR3, as DNA: TGTGCCAGCAGCGACGACAGTTTCGATCAGCCCCAGCATTTT. The chain uses TRBV9 and TRBJ1-5; a possible D gene is TRBD1 (5 bases). Germline assignment: CDR1 SGDLS and CDR2 YYNGEE. V lost 3 bases and J lost 5, with 12 bases in between. There are 14 residues in the CDR3.

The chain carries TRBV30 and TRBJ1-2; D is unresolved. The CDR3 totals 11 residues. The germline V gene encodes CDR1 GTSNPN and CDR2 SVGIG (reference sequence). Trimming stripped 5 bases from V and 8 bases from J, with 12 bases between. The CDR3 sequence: CAWAQGGGYTF. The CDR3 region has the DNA TGTGCCTGGGCCCAAGGAGGGGGCTACACCTTC.

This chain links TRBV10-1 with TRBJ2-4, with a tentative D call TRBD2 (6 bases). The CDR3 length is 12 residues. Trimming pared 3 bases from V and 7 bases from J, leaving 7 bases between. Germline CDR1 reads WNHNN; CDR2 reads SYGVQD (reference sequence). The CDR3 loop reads CASSDGGNIQYF. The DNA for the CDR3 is TGCGCCAGCAGTGATGGGGGGAACATTCAGTACTTC.

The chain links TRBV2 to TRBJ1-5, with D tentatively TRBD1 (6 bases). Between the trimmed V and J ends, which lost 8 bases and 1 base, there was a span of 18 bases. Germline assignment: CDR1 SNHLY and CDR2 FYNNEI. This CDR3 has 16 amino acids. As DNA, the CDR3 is TGTGCCAGCGACGTTTGGGGGGGCGCGAGCAATCAGCCCCAGCATTTT. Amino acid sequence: CASDVWGGASNQPQHF.